A selection of T cell receptor beta chains follows, all from one sample in a study of graft-versus-host responses after intestinal transplantation. Their target antigens are unknown. Method: immunoSEQ multiplex PCR; TCRdb's copy keeps in-frame clones and lacks some. The sample lists about 93,000 clones; 90% to 95% were seen once. The sequencing used unstimulated CD8+ T cells sorted from spleen or lymph node cells, collected before intestinal transplant. The receptor set was obtained from a human donor who received an intestinal transplant. The CDR3 runs from the conserved cysteine through the conserved F or W. A D gene is named only where the DNA matches it firmly. Part of the rows lack a size; the others show once, few, many or a class for expanded clones.

D gene	clone size	J gene	V gene	CDR3 DNA	CDR3 protein
.	.	TRBJ2-7	TRBV7-8	TGTGCCAGCAGCTTAGGACTTTTGGCCTACGAGCAGTACTTC	CASSLGLLAYEQYF
.	.	TRBJ2-3	TRBV7-9	TGTGCCAGCAGCTTTACCCTAGCCGATAGGGGCACAGATACGCAGTATTTT	CASSFTLADRGTDTQYF
.	.	TRBJ2-3	TRBV7-8	TGTGCCAGCAGCTTTCAAAGCACAGATACGCAGTATTTT	CASSFQSTDTQYF
TRBD2	.	TRBJ2-5	TRBV6-1	TGTGCCAGCAGTGACCTCCCGGGGGGGCCCAACCAAGAGACCCAGTACTTC	CASSDLPGGPNQETQYF
TRBD2	.	TRBJ2-3	TRBV7-6	TGTGCCAGCAGCTTAGGATCCGCTAGCGGGAGTATCGGGGCGACAGATACGCAGTATTTT	CASSLGSASGSIGATDTQYF
.	.	TRBJ1-1	TRBV21-1	TGTGCCAGCCCTTCTAGACAGGGGAACACTGAAGCTTTCTTT	CASPSRQGNTEAFF
.	.	TRBJ2-7	TRBV18	TGTGCCAGCTCACCACCGTCAGGGATGAGTCCCTACGAGCAGTACTTC	CASSPPSGMSPYEQYF
TRBD2	.	TRBJ2-7	TRBV10-2	TGCGCCAGCAGAGGGACTAGCGGTGAGCAGTACTTC	CASRGTSGEQYF
.	.	TRBJ2-1	TRBV6-5	TGTGCCAGCAGTTACGGTGCGGGGGCAAACAATGAGCAGTTCTTC	CASSYGAGANNEQFF
TRBD2	few	TRBJ2-1	TRBV7-9	TGTGCCAGCAGCTTAGCCGCAGCGGGGGGCCCTCAGTTCTTC	CASSLAAAGGPQFF
.	.	TRBJ2-7	TRBV6-5	TGTGCCAGCTCCTGGGGCAGTACCTACGAGCAGTACTTC	CASSWGSTYEQYF
TRBD2	.	TRBJ2-1	TRBV4-1	TGCGCCAGCAGCCTCCTAGCGGGAGGCACCAATGAGCAGTTCTTC	CASSLLAGGTNEQFF
.	.	TRBJ1-2	TRBV20-1	TGCAGTGCTCAGTCAGGGCAGGGCTACACCTTC	CSAQSGQGYTF
.	.	TRBJ2-5	TRBV2	TGTGCCAGCAACGTGGGAAGGAGAGGGGAGACCCAGTACTTC	CASNVGRRGETQYF
.	.	TRBJ2-5	TRBV5-1	TGCGCCAGCAGCTTTTGGCAGGGGAACGAAGAGACCCAGTACTTC	CASSFWQGNEETQYF
TRBD1	.	TRBJ2-7	TRBV19	TGTGCCAGTAGTATCGGCGGACAGGCTTCCTACGAGCAGTACTTC	CASSIGGQASYEQYF
TRBD1	.	TRBJ2-5	TRBV6-1	TGTGCCAGCAGTGAACGAGGCAGGGGGCGGGAGACCCAGTACTTC	CASSERGRGRETQYF
.	.	TRBJ1-6	TRBV16	TGTGCCAGCAGCCAATCCGGAGGTGATTCACCCCTCCACTTT	CASSQSGGDSPLHF
.	.	TRBJ2-7	TRBV4-1	TGCGCCAGCAGCCAAGTCTCGCGTTTATACGAGCAGTACTTC	CASSQVSRLYEQYF
TRBD1	.	TRBJ1-5	TRBV27	TGTGCCAGCAGTTTCGCTGGACCCAGGGGGGTAAGCAATCAGCCCCAGCATTTT	CASSFAGPRGVSNQPQHF
TRBD1	.	TRBJ1-1	TRBV27	TGTGCCAGCAGTTCTGGACAGGGTCTCGCTGAAGCTTTCTTT	CASSSGQGLAEAFF
TRBD2	.	TRBJ2-7	TRBV14	TGTGCCAGCAGCCCGGGACTAGCGGGGGGGTATGAGCAGTACTTC	CASSPGLAGGYEQYF
.	.	TRBJ1-5	TRBV30	TGTGCCTGGACCCTCGGGGGGCTTGGCAATCAGCCCCAGCATTTT	CAWTLGGLGNQPQHF
TRBD1	.	TRBJ1-2	TRBV4-1	TGCGCCAGCAGCCAAGATTCTGGGACAGGGTTTGGCTACACCTTC	CASSQDSGTGFGYTF
.	.	TRBJ2-1	TRBV6-5	TGTGCCAGCAGTCCTACTAGTCACAATGAGCAGTTCTTC	CASSPTSHNEQFF
.	.	TRBJ1-6	TRBV5-1	TGCGCCAGCAGCTTGGAAGAGAGCTCCTATAATTCACCCCTCCACTTT	CASSLEESSYNSPLHF
.	.	TRBJ2-5	TRBV4-2	TGTGCCAGCAGCCAAGGTCCAGGGGTAATCGAGACCCAGTACTTC	CASSQGPGVIETQYF
TRBD1	.	TRBJ1-2	TRBV9	TGTGCCAGCAGCGCAGATCCAGGGGGGATCTCTTATGGCTACACCTTC	CASSADPGGISYGYTF
TRBD2	.	TRBJ2-7	TRBV7-6	TGTGCCAGCAGCTCCAGTAGGGGGACTAGCGGGTTCTACGAGCAGTACTTC	CASSSSRGTSGFYEQYF
TRBD1	.	TRBJ1-5	TRBV15	TGTGCCACCAGCAGCCAGGGGGTGGTCAATCAGCCCCAGCATTTT	CATSSQGVVNQPQHF
TRBD1	once	TRBJ1-5	TRBV30	TGTGCCTGGAGTGAACAGGGGTTAGGAAATCAGCCCCAGCATTTT	CAWSEQGLGNQPQHF